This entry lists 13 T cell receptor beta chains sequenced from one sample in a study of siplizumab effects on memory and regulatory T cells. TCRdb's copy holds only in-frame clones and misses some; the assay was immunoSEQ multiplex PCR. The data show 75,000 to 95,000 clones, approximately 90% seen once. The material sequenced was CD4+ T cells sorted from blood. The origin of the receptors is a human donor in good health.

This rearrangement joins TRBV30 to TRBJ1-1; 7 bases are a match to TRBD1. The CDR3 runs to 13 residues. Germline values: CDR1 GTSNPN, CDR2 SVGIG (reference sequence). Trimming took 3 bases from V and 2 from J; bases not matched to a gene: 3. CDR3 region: CAWSWDSNTEAFF. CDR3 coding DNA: TGTGCCTGGAGCTGGGACAGCAACACTGAAGCTTTCTTT.

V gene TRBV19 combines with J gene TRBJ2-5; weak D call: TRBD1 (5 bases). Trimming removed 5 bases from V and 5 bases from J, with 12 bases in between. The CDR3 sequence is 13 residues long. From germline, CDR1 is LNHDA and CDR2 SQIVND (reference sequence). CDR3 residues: CASSPRDRETQYF. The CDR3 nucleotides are TGTGCCAGTAGTCCCAGGGATCGGGAGACCCAGTACTTC.

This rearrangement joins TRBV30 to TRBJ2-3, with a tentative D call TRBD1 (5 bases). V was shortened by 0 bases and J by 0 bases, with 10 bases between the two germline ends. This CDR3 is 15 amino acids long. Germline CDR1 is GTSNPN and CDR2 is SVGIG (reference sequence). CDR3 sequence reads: CAWSVRAGSTDTQYF. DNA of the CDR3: TGTGCCTGGAGTGTCAGGGCAGGAAGCACAGATACGCAGTATTTT.

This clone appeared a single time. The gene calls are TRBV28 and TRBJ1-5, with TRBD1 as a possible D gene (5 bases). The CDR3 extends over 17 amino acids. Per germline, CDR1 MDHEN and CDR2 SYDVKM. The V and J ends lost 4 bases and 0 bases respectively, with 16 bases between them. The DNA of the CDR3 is TGTGCCAGCAGTTCCCGGGACCGATACCATAGCAATCAGCCCCAGCATTTT. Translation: CASSSRDRYHSNQPQHF. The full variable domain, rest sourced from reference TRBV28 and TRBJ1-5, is DVKVTQSSRYLVKRTGEKVFLECVQDMDHENMFWYRQDPGLGLRLIYFSYDVKMKEKGDIPEGYSVSREKKERFSLILESASTNQTSMYLCASSSRDRYHSNQPQHFGDGTRLSIL.

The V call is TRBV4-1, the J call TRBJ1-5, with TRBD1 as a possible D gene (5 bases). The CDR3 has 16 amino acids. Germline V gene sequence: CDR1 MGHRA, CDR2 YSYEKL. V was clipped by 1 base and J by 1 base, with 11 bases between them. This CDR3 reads CASSQGAGLSNQPQHF. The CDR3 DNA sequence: TGCGCCAGCAGCCAAGGGGCAGGGCTAAGCAATCAGCCCCAGCATTTT.

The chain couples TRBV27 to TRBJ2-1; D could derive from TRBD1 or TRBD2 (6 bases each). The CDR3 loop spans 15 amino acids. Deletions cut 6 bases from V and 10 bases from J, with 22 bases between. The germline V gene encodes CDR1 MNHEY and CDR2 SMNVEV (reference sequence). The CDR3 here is CASRDRLGGKREQFF. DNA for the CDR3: TGTGCCAGCAGGGATAGACTAGGGGGGAAGAGGGAGCAGTTCTTC.

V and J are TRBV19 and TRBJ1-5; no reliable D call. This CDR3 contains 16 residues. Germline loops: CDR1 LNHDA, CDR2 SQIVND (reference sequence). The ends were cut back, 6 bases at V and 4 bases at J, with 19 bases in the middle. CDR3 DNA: TGTGCCAGTAGGCGGAAGGTAGGTCTCCAGAATCAGCCCCAGCATTTT. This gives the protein CASRRKVGLQNQPQHF.

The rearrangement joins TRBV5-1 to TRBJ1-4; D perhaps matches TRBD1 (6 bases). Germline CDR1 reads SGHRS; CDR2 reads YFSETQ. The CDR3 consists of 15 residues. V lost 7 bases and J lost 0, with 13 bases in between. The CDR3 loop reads CASGHGGATNEKLFF. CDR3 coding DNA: TGCGCCAGCGGCCACGGGGGCGCAACTAATGAAAAACTGTTTTTT.

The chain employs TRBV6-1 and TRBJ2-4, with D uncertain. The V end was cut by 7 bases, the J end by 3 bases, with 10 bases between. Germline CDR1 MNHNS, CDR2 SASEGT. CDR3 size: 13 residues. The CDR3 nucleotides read TGTGCCAGCACCCGCGCCGTCAAAAACATTCAGTACTTC. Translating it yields CASTRAVKNIQYF.

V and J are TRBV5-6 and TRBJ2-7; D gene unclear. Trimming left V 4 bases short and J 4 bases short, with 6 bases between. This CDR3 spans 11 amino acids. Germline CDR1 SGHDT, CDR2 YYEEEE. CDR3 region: CASSRAYEQYF. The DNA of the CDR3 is TGTGCCAGCAGCAGGGCTTACGAGCAGTACTTC.

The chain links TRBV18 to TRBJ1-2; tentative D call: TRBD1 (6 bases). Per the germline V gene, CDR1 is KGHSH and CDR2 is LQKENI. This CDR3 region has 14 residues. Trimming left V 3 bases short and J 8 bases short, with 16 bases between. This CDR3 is CASSPRAGVTGYTF. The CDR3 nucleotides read TGTGCCAGCTCACCTCGGGCAGGGGTTACGGGCTACACCTTC.

The CDR3 DNA is TGTGCCAGCAGCTTTATTGACCAGCTCCCCTACGAGCAGTACTTC. It specifies CASSFIDQLPYEQYF. This rearrangement joins TRBV5-6 to TRBJ2-7; D remains unclear. Germline V lookup: CDR1 SGHDT, CDR2 YYEEEE. CDR3 length: 15 amino acids. V lost 2 bases and J 2 bases, leaving 14 bases between the germline ends.

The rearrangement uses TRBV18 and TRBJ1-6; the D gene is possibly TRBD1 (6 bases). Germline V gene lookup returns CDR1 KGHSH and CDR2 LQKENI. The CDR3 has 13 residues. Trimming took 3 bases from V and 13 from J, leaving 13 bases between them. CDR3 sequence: CASSPERTGPLHF. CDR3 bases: TGTGCCAGCTCACCTGAGCGAACAGGGCCCCTCCACTTT.